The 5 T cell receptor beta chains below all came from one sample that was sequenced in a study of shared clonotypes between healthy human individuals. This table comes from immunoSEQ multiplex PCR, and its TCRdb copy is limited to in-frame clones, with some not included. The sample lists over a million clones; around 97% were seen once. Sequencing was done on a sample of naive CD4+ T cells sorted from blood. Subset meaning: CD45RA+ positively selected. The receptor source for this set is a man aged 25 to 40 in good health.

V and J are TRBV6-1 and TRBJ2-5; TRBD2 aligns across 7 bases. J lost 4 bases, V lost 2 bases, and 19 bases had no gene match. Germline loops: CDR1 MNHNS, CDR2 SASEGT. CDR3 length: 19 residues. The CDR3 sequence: CASSEYPATGGRVRETQYF. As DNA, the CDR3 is TGTGCCAGCAGTGAATATCCCGCGACTGGCGGGAGAGTGAGAGAGACCCAGTACTTC.

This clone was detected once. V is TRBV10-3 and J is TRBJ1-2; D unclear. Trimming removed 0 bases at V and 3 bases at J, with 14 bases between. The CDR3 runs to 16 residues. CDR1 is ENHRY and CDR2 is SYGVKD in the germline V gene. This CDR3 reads CAISESITADYYGYTF. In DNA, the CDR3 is TGTGCCATCAGTGAGTCTATAACGGCAGACTACTATGGCTACACCTTC.

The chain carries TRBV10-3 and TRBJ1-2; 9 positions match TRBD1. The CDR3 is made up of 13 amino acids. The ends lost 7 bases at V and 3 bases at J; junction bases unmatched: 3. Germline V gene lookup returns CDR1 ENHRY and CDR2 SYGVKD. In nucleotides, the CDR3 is TGTGCCATCAAACGGGACAGGGACTATGGCTACACCTTC. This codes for CAIKRDRDYGYTF.

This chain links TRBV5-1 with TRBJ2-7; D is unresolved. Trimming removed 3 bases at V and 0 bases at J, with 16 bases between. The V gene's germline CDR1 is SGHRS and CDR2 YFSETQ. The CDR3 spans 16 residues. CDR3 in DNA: TGCGCCAGCAGCTGGAATCTCCGGTCCAGCTCCTACGAGCAGTACTTC. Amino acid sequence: CASSWNLRSSSYEQYF.

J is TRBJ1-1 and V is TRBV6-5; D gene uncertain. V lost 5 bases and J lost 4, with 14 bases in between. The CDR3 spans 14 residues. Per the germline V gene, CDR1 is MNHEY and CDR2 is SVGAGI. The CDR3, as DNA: TGTGCCAGCAGTCCTCGTGCGTTCAGCACTGAAGCTTTCTTT. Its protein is CASSPRAFSTEAFF.